This T cell receptor (beta chain) emerged from a study of shared clonotypes between healthy human individuals. Study results and limitations: Clonotype sharing among donors, it was expected, would be affected by sequencing depth.

The V and J ends lost 4 bases and 6 bases, in that order; junction bases with no gene match: 5. The CDR3 extends over 14 amino acids. Germline CDR1 MDHEN, CDR2 SYDVKM. Remarks on this clone: Its target is not known.

Deep was the level at which the assay was run. Some clones are missing from TCRdb's copy, which holds only in-frame ones; the method was immunoSEQ multiplex PCR. The sample lists fewer than 550,000 clones, about 79% seen once, with around 12% in the top ten. Only Caucasian adults living in Nashville, Tennessee made up the donor group. Sequencing used PBMCs. This sequence was found in a woman between 35 and 50 years old in good health. Some clones in this sample may be carry-over from other donors' samples. The genes are TRBV28 and TRBJ2-2; 7 positions agree with TRBD1. The DNA for the CDR3 is TGTGCCAGCAGTTCAACAGGGGTCTCCGGGGAGCTGTTTTTT. It translates to CASSSTGVSGELFF.